Reported below is one T cell receptor (beta chain). What it binds is not known. Germline V gives CDR1 SGHAT, CDR2 FQDESV (reference sequence). With 5 bases removed from V and 7 bases from J, the gap between germline ends came to 17 bases. CDR3 length equals 14 residues. Some clones are missing from TCRdb's copy, which holds only in-frame ones; the method was immunoSEQ multiplex PCR. The sample lists approximately 53,000 clones, about 92% occurring once. This sample is part of a study of lymphopenia after photon versus proton radiotherapy. Findings and caveats of the study: After lymphocyte nadir, photon-treated repertoires showed oligoclonal expansion, especially CD8+ Temra. Survival link was tested only in deceased patients; proton benefit remains a possibility.

This chain joins TRBV11-1 and TRBJ2-5, with D possibly called TRBD1 or TRBD2 (6 bases each). Sequencing used peripheral blood, obtained from a patient treated with photon-based radiotherapy. The sequence was obtained from a woman aged 40 to 55 with cholangiocarcinoma. CDR3 amino acids: CASSNPGATGTQYF. The CDR3 DNA is TGTGCCAGCAGCAACCCGGGGGCTACCGGGACCCAGTACTTC.